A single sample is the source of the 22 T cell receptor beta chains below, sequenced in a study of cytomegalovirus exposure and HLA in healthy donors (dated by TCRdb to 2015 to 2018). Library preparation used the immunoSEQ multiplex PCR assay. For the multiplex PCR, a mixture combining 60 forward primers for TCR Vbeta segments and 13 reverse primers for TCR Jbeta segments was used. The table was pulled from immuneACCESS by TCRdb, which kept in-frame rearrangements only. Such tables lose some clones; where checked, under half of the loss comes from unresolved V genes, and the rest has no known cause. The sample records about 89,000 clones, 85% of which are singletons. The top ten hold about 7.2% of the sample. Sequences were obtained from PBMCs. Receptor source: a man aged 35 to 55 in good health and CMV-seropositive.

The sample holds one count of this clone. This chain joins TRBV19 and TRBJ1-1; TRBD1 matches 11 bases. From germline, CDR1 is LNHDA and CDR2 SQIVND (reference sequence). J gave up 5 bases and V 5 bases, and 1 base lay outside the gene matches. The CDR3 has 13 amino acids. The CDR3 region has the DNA TGTGCCAGTAGTGGGACAGGGGGAACTGAAGCTTTCTTT. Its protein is CASSGTGGTEAFF.

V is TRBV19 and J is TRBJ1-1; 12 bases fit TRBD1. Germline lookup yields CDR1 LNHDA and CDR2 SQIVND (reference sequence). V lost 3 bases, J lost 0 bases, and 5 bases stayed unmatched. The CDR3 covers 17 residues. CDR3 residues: CASSMPGQGAMNTEAFF. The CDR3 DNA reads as TGTGCCAGTAGTATGCCGGGACAGGGGGCTATGAACACTGAAGCTTTCTTT.

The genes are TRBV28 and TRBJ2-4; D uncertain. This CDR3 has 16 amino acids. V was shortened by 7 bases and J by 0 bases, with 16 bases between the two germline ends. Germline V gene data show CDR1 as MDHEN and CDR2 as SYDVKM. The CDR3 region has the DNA TGTGCCAGCAACCCAAGCGCGACCCTAGCCAAAAACATTCAGTACTTC. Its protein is CASNPSATLAKNIQYF.

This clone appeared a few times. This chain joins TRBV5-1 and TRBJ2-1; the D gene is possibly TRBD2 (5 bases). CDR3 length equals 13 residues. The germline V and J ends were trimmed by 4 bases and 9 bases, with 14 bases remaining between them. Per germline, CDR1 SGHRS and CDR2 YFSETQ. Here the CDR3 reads CASSPEANGEQFF. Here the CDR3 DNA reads TGCGCCAGCAGCCCGGAGGCCAACGGTGAGCAGTTCTTC.

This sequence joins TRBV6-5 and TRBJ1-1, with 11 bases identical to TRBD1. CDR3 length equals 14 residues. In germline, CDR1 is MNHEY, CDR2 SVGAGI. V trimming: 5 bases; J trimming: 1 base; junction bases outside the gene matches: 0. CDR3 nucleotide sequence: TGTGCCAGCAGTGGGACAGGGGGGAACACTGAAGCTTTCTTT. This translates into CASSGTGGNTEAFF.

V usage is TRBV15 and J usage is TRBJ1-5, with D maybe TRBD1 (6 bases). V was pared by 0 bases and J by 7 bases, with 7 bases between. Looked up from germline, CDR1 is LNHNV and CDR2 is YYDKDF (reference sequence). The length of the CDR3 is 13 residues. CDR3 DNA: TGTGCCACCAGCAGAGATGGGACACAGCCCCAGCATTTT. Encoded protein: CATSRDGTQPQHF.

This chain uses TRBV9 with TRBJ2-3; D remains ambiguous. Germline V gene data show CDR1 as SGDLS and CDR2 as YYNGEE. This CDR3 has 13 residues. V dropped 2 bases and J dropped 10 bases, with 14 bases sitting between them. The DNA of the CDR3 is TGTGCCAGCAGCGTCCTAGATACAACGGCGCAGTATTTT. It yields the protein CASSVLDTTAQYF.

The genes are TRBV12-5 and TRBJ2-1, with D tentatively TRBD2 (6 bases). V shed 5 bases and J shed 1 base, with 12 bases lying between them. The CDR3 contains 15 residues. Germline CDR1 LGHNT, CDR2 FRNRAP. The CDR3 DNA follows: TGTGCTAGTGGTATTCGGACTACATCCTACAATGAGCAGTTCTTC. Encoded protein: CASGIRTTSYNEQFF.

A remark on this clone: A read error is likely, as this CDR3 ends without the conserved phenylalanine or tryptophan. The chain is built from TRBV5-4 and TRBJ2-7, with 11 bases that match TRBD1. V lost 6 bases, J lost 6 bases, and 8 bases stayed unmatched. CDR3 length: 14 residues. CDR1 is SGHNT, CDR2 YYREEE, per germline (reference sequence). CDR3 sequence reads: CASILGQGAGEQYL. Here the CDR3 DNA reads TGTGCCAGCATCCTCGGACAGGGGGCTGGCGAGCAGTACCTC.

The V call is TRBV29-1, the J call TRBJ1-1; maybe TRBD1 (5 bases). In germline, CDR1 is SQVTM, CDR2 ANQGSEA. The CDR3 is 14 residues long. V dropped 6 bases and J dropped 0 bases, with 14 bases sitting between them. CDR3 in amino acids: CSVARAGLNTEAFF. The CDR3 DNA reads TGCAGCGTAGCTCGGGCAGGGCTGAACACTGAAGCTTTCTTT.

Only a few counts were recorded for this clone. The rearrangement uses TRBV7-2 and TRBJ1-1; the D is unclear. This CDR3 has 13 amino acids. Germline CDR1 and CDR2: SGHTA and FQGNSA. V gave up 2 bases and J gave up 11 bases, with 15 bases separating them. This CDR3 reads CASSLFGPYDAFF. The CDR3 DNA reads TGTGCCAGCAGCTTATTTGGGCCTTACGATGCTTTCTTT.

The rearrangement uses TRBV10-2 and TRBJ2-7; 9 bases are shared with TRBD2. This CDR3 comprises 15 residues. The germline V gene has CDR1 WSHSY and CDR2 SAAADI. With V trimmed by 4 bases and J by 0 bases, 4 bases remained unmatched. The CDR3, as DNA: TGCGCCAGCAGTGGTAGCGGGGGAACCTCCTACGAGCAGTACTTC. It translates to CASSGSGGTSYEQYF.

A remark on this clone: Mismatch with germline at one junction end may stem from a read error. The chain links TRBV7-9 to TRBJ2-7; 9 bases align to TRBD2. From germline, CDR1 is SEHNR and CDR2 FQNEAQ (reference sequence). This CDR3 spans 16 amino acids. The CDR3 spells CSSSLAPSGVSYEQYF. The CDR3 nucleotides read TGTTCCAGCAGCTTAGCCCCTAGCGGGGTCTCCTACGAGCAGTACTTC.

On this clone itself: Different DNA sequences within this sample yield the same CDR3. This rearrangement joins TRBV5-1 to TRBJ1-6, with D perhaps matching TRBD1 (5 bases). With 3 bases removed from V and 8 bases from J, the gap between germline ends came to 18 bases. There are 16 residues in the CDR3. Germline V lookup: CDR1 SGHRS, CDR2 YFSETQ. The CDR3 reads CASSSGGLWGDSPLHF. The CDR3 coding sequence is TGCGCCAGCAGCTCCGGGGGGTTGTGGGGTGATTCACCCCTCCACTTT.

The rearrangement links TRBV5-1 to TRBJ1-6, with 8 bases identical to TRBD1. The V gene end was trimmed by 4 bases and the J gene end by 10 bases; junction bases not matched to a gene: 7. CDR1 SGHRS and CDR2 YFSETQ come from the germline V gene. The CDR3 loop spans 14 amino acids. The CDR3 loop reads CASSPGQGGSPLHF. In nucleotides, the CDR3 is TGCGCCAGCAGCCCCGGACAGGGTGGGTCACCCCTCCACTTT. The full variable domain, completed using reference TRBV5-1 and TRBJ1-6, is KAGVTQTPRYLIKTRGQQVTLSCSPISGHRSVSWYQQTPGQGLQFLFEYFSETQRNKGNFPGRFSGRQFSNSRSEMNVSTLELGDSALYLCASSPGQGGSPLHFGNGTRLTVT.

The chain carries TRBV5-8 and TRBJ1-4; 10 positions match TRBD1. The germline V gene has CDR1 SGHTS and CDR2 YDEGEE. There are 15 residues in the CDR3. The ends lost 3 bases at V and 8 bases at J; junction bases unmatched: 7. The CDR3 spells CASSYRDRGTEKLFF. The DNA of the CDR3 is TGTGCCAGCAGCTACAGGGACAGGGGAACCGAAAAACTGTTTTTT.

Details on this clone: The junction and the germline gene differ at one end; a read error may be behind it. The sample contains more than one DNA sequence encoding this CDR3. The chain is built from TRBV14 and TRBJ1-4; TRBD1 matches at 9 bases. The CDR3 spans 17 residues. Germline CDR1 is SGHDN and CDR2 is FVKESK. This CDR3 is CASSQAFTGTGNEKLFF. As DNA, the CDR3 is TGTGCCAGCAGTCAAGCCTTTACCGGGACAGGGAATGAAAAACTGTTTTTT.

CDR3: CASEPGEGLTGELFF. CDR3 sequence (DNA): TGTGCCAGCGAGCCCGGGGAGGGATTGACCGGGGAGCTGTTTTTT. J is TRBJ2-2 and V is TRBV2; TRBD2 agrees at 7 bases. The germline CDR1 and CDR2 sequences are SNHLY and FYNNEI. The length of the CDR3 is 15 residues. V shed 8 bases, J shed 5 bases, and the junction held 11 bases outside the gene matches.

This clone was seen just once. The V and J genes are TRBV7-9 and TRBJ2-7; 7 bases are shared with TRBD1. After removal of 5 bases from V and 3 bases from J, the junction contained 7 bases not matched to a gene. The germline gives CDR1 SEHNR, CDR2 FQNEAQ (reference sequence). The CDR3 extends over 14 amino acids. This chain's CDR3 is CASSISGTDYEQYF. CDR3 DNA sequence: TGTGCCAGCAGCATTTCCGGGACAGACTACGAGCAGTACTTC. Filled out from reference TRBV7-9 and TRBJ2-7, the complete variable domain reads DTGVSQNPRHKITKRGQNVTFRCDPISEHNRLYWYRQTLGQGPEFLTYFQNEAQLEKSRLLSDRFSAERPKGSFSTLEIQRTEQGDSAMYLCASSISGTDYEQYFGPGTRLTVT.

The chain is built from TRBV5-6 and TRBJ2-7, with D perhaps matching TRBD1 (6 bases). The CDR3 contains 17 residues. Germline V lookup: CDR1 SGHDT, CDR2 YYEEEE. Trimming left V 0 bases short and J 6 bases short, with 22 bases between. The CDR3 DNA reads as TGTGCCAGCAGCTTGGTGGGGGCTACCCCAGGTTGGGGCGAGCAGTACTTC. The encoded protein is CASSLVGATPGWGEQYF.

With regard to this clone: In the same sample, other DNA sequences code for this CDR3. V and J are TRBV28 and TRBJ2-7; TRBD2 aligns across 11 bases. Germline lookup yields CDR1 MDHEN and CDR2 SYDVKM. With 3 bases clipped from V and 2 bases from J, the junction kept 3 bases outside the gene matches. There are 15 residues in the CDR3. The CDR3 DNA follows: TGTGCCAGCAGTTTTGGGACTAGCGGCACCTACGAGCAGTACTTC. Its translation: CASSFGTSGTYEQYF. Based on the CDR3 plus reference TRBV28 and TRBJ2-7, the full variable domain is DVKVTQSSRYLVKRTGEKVFLECVQDMDHENMFWYRQDPGLGLRLIYFSYDVKMKEKGDIPEGYSVSREKKERFSLILESASTNQTSMYLCASSFGTSGTYEQYFGPGTRLTVT.

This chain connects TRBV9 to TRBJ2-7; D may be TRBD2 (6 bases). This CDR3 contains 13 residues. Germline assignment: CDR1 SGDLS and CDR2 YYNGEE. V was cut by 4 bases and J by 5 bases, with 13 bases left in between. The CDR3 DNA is TGTGCCAGCAGCTTATCGGGAGTCAACGAGCAGTACTTC. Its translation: CASSLSGVNEQYF.